Listed here is a single T cell receptor beta chain. Mismatch with germline at one junction end may stem from a read error. Germline V CDR1 and CDR2: KGHSH, LQKENI. This CDR3 region has 14 residues. The table came from immunoSEQ multiplex PCR; TCRdb's copy has only in-frame clones and leaves some out. The table includes about 160,000 clones, about four fifths detected once. These data come from a study of blood T cell repertoires in COVID-19. Study information: Donors in the United States, Italy and Spain gave samples during acute or convalescent COVID-19. T cells, B-cell-depleted T cells, or PBMCs provided the cDNA or gDNA that served as material.

Individuals drawn from 20 to 25 US areas were roughly 18 to 95 years old. Recovery among Cohort 3 donors was established by two negative PCRs, clearance, or symptom resolution. J is TRBJ1-1 and V is TRBV18; maybe TRBD1 (5 bases). Input material: PBMCs or T cells enriched from blood (not recorded which). The TCR was taken from a woman aged 55-70 years who had recovered from COVID-19. The CDR3 spells CASSPDMGNTEAFF. CDR3 bases: TGTGCCAGCTCCCCGGACATGGGTAACACCGAAGCTTTCTTT.